This paragraph reports one T cell receptor beta chain. Its antigen is undetermined. Other DNA sequences from this sample encode an identical CDR3 as well. Germline CDR1 reads DFQATT; CDR2 reads SNEGSKA (reference sequence). Trimming shortened V by 1 base and J by 4 bases, and 5 bases separated the two germline ends. The CDR3 consists of 11 residues. This sample stems from a study of Ad26.COV2.S vaccination and SARS-CoV-2 variants. Assay: immunoSEQ multiplex PCR; the TCRdb copy retains only in-frame clones and omits some. The sample lists some 640,000 clones; around 89% were seen once. Treatment in this sample: over 15 received Ad26.COV2.S at low or high dose, single or two shots; 5 received placebo; per-sample allocation not given. Collection of samples fell on day 63 after the first vaccine or placebo injection. General study points: Once vaccination had occurred, spike-specific CD8+ and CD4+ T cell responses reportedly showed substantial breadth.

This chain connects TRBV20-1 to TRBJ2-7; tentatively, D is TRBD2 (5 bases). The sample consisted of peripheral blood, taken in a trial of Ad26.COV2.S vaccine versus placebo. The receptor's source is a person between 18 and 65 years old who received the Ad26.COV2.S COVID-19 vaccine or a placebo. CDR3 bases: TGCAGTGCTAGAGGAGGGTACGAGCAGTACTTC. Protein product: CSARGGYEQYF.